The 32 T cell receptor beta chains in this list originate from one sample, sequenced in a study of blood T cells in healthy people across ages. A J-beta primer mix and a sample-barcoded 5' primer were used in a second PCR of about 6 to 12 cycles. TCRdb used MiXCR to reprocess the 5' RACE reads, holding one entry per CDR3 protein. The table includes about 780,000 distinct CDR3 sequences, about 46% detected once. The sample consisted of blood. The receptors were gathered from a man older than 75 in good health.

The chain recombines TRBV4-1 with TRBJ2-1; 7 nucleotides match TRBD2. CDR3 length: 16 amino acids. V shed 0 bases and J 1 base; nucleotides not matched to a gene: 3. Germline-derived CDR1 and CDR2 are MGHRA and YSYEKL. The CDR3 spells CASSQDLAASYNEQFF. CDR3 coding DNA: TGCGCCAGCAGCCAAGACCTAGCGGCATCCTACAATGAGCAGTTCTTC.

V gene TRBV29-1 combines with J gene TRBJ2-7, with TRBD2 matching over 8 bases. Trimming at V came to 5 bases and at J to 4 bases, leaving 7 bases not matched to a gene. CDR3 size: 13 residues. Germline V gives CDR1 SQVTM, CDR2 ANQGSEA. The CDR3 spells CSVLALAGYEQYF. For the CDR3, the DNA is TGCAGCGTTCTAGCCCTAGCGGGTTACGAGCAGTACTTC.

This clonotype was seen many times. The chain has TRBV12-3 or TRBV12-4 and TRBJ2-3; the D is unclear. Trimming cost V 7 bases and J 0 bases, with 17 bases left between them. There are 16 residues in the CDR3. The CDR3 DNA reads TGTGCCAGCACTTCTTGGGCCCAGGCTAGCACAGATACGCAGTATTTT. Translated: CASTSWAQASTDTQYF.

The chain is built from TRBV6-1 and TRBJ2-7, with 10 bases lining up with TRBD2. Germline-derived CDR1 and CDR2 are MNHNS and SASEGT. The CDR3 is made up of 15 amino acids. Trimming at V came to 0 bases and at J to 2 bases, leaving 1 base not matched to a gene. This chain's CDR3 is CASSEATSGTYEQYF. CDR3 bases: TGTGCCAGCAGTGAAGCAACTAGCGGGACCTACGAGCAGTACTTC.

The J gene is TRBJ2-1, the V gene TRBV11-3; perhaps TRBD1 as D (7 bases). Germline V gene data show CDR1 as SGHNT and CDR2 as YENEEA. V lost 2 bases and J 12 bases, leaving 20 bases between the germline ends. The CDR3 spans 15 residues. Here the CDR3 reads CASSLQGGSFHGQFF. In DNA, the CDR3 is TGTGCCAGCAGCTTACAGGGGGGTAGTTTTCATGGGCAGTTCTTC. The full variable domain, with the rest looked up from reference TRBV11-3 and TRBJ2-1, is EAGVVQSPRYKIIEKKQPVAFWCNPISGHNTLYWYLQNLGQGPELLIRYENEEAVDDSQLPKDRFSAERLKGVDSTLKIQPAELGDSAVYLCASSLQGGSFHGQFFGPGTRLTVL.

The chain recombines TRBV29-1 with TRBJ2-1; D ambiguous. Trimming removed 3 bases from V and 10 bases from J, with 16 bases in between. Germline V gene lookup returns CDR1 SQVTM and CDR2 ANQGSEA. This CDR3 spans 13 amino acids. This CDR3 is CSVDEPSHGEQFF. The CDR3 bases are TGCAGCGTTGATGAGCCAAGCCACGGGGAGCAGTTCTTC.

The rearrangement uses TRBV30 and TRBJ1-1; D might be TRBD1 (6 bases). The CDR3 extends over 11 amino acids. The germline V gene has CDR1 GTSNPN and CDR2 SVGIG (reference sequence). Deletions cut 8 bases from V and 4 bases from J, with 11 bases between. Here the CDR3 reads CAQGGGTEAFF. The CDR3 DNA reads TGTGCCCAGGGAGGGGGCACTGAAGCTTTCTTT.

With regard to this clonotype: At one end the junction does not follow the germline gene, possibly because of a read error. The genes are TRBV5-1 and TRBJ2-6; 10 bases are a match to TRBD1. Looked up from germline, CDR1 is SGHRS and CDR2 is YFSETQ. The CDR3 is 18 amino acids. The CDR3 nucleotides are TGCGCCAGCAGCTTGGCCGGGACAGGGGTCTCTGGGGCCAACGTCCTGCCTTTC. It translates to CASSLAGTGVSGANVLPF.

The sample holds a few counts of this clonotype. The chain couples TRBV7-3 to TRBJ2-3; 9 bases agree with TRBD1. CDR1 and CDR2 from the germline V gene are SGHTA and FQGTGA. The V and J ends lost 5 bases and 3 bases, in that order; junction bases with no gene match: 9. CDR3 size: 16 residues. For the CDR3, the DNA is TGTGCCAGCAGCCCATCTTCCGGGACAGGGACAGATACGCAGTATTTT. The encoded protein is CASSPSSGTGTDTQYF.

This clonotype was observed a single time. One end of the junction does not line up with germline, which may come from a read error. V is TRBV7-7 and J is TRBJ2-5; no definite D call. The DNA end is more similar to TRBJ2-7, so the J call may be wrong. Germline loops: CDR1 SSHAT, CDR2 FNYEAQ (reference sequence). This CDR3 is 13 amino acids long. CDR3: CASSKSGEVEQYF. CDR3 DNA: TGTGCTAGCAGCAAATCTGGAGAGGTCGAGCAGTACTTC.

This clonotype has only one observation. One end of the junction fails to match germline, which may point to a read error. The chain combines TRBV14 with TRBJ1-1; D is perhaps TRBD1 (5 bases). The CDR3 runs 13 residues. CDR1 is SGHDN and CDR2 is FVKESK in the germline V gene. The CDR3 loop reads CASSVNMDTKAFF. For the CDR3, the DNA is TGTGCCAGCAGCGTAAATATGGACACTAAAGCTTTCTTT.

The chain uses TRBV20-1 and TRBJ2-7, with D perhaps matching TRBD1 (5 bases). This CDR3 contains 14 residues. Germline assignment: CDR1 DFQATT and CDR2 SNEGSKA (reference sequence). V was clipped by 3 bases and J by 2 bases, with 14 bases between them. CDR3 nucleotides: TGCAGTGCTAGGGTTTCCTTCAGGGCCTACGAGCAGTACTTC. Its protein is CSARVSFRAYEQYF.

The chain carries TRBV9 and TRBJ2-3; 8 nucleotides match TRBD1. J gave up 4 bases and V 4 bases, and 11 bases lay outside the gene matches. The V gene's germline CDR1 is SGDLS and CDR2 YYNGEE. The CDR3 is 16 residues long. The CDR3, as DNA: TGTGCCAGCAGCCCCGGGAACCAGGGGGCCGCAGATACGCAGTATTTT. This sequence encodes CASSPGNQGAADTQYF.

The chain's CDR3 is CASSLAPSGNEQFF. In DNA form, the CDR3 reads TGTGCCAGCAGCTTAGCCCCTAGCGGTAATGAGCAGTTCTTC. This chain links TRBV11-2 with TRBJ2-1; 7 bases agree with TRBD2. Looked up from germline, CDR1 is SGHAT and CDR2 is FQNNGV. This CDR3 is 14 amino acids long. V lost 1 base, J lost 7 bases, and 4 bases stayed unmatched.

Worth noting for this clonotype: The junction shows a germline mismatch at one end, possibly a read error. The rearrangement joins TRBV7-3 to TRBJ2-1; 11 bases align to TRBD2. The V gene's germline CDR1 is SGHTA and CDR2 FQGTGA. The CDR3 has 17 residues. CDR3 loop: CASSLTSGSNLGNERFF. The CDR3 DNA reads TGTGCCAGCAGCCTTACTAGCGGGAGTAATTTGGGGAATGAGCGGTTCTTC.

This chain uses TRBV7-8 with TRBJ2-7; 9 bases are shared with TRBD1. The trim removed 4 bases at V and 3 bases at J, leaving 7 bases unmatched. CDR1 is SGHVS, CDR2 FQNEAQ, per germline. There are 15 residues in the CDR3. CDR3 DNA: TGTGCCAGCAGCTCCCACGGGACAGGGAGCTACGAGCAGTACTTC. It is translated as CASSSHGTGSYEQYF.

V gene TRBV20-1 combines with J gene TRBJ2-4, with D unclear. Germline V lookup: CDR1 DFQATT, CDR2 SNEGSKA (reference sequence). There are 16 residues in the CDR3. The V end lost 0 bases, the J end lost 0 bases, and 12 bases lay between the germline ends. The CDR3 loop is CSARDTTTLAKNIQYF. CDR3 nucleotides: TGCAGTGCTAGAGACACGACAACCCTAGCCAAAAACATTCAGTACTTC.

This chain joins TRBV14 and TRBJ2-1; a weak D match, TRBD2 (6 bases). The germline CDR1 and CDR2 sequences are SGHDN and FVKESK. The CDR3 runs 15 residues. V shed 4 bases and J shed 7 bases, with 17 bases lying between them. The CDR3 here is CASSLSSVAGNEQFF. CDR3 DNA: TGTGCCAGCAGCCTATCTAGCGTCGCGGGGAATGAGCAGTTCTTC. The full variable domain, rest sourced from reference TRBV14 and TRBJ2-1, is EAGVTQFPSHSVIEKGQTVTLRCDPISGHDNLYWYRRVMGKEIKFLLHFVKESKQDESGMPNNRFLAERTGGTYSTLKVQPAELEDSGVYFCASSLSSVAGNEQFFGPGTRLTVL.

This clonotype appeared a few times. The V gene is TRBV12-3 or TRBV12-4, the J gene TRBJ1-2; D is uncertain. CDR3 length: 15 amino acids. Trimming took 7 bases from V and 2 from J, leaving 17 bases between them. The CDR3 sequence: CASKPLSALNYGYTF. The CDR3 nucleotides are TGTGCCAGCAAACCTCTGAGTGCCTTAAACTATGGCTACACCTTC.

There are a few counts of this clonotype. J is TRBJ2-6 and V is TRBV30; no clear D. The germline CDR1 and CDR2 sequences are GTSNPN and SVGIG (reference sequence). V was trimmed by 1 base and J by 0 bases, leaving 4 bases between them. The CDR3 consists of 14 residues. The CDR3 sequence is CAWSAASGANVLTF. The CDR3 nucleotides read TGTGCCTGGAGTGCTGCCTCTGGGGCCAACGTCCTGACTTTC.

This chain uses TRBV11-1 with TRBJ2-1; 12 bases are shared with TRBD2. Germline loops: CDR1 SGHAT, CDR2 FQDESV (reference sequence). The V and J ends lost 5 bases and 13 bases, in that order; junction bases with no gene match: 15. The length of the CDR3 is 16 residues. The CDR3 loop reads CASSPRLAGEGETQFF. Here the CDR3 DNA reads TGTGCCAGCAGCCCACGACTAGCGGGAGAAGGGGAGACCCAGTTCTTC.

The chain couples TRBV29-1 to TRBJ2-1; D may be TRBD1 (6 bases). The V gene lost 4 bases and the J gene lost 7 bases, with 11 bases spanning the gap. Germline CDR1 and CDR2: SQVTM and ANQGSEA. The CDR3 runs to 12 residues. CDR3 sequence reads: CSVGKQGNEQFF. The CDR3 DNA is TGCAGCGTTGGGAAACAGGGTAATGAGCAGTTCTTC.

V and J are TRBV9 and TRBJ2-7; D is ambiguous. Germline CDR1 is SGDLS and CDR2 is YYNGEE. The CDR3 runs to 13 residues. V dropped 2 bases and J dropped 4 bases, with 10 bases sitting between them. The CDR3 nucleotides are TGTGCCAGCAGCGTGGGCCATTTATACGAGCAGTACTTC. Its protein is CASSVGHLYEQYF.

The V and J genes are TRBV6-2 or TRBV6-3 and TRBJ2-5, with 14 bases that match TRBD2. Germline V gene sequence: CDR1 MNHEY, CDR2 SVGEGT. This CDR3 has 18 amino acids. V was pared by 5 bases and J by 1 base, with 9 bases of the junction left unmatched. CDR3 sequence (DNA): TGTGCCAGCAGTAAATCTGGACTAGCGGGGGGCCGCCAAGAGACCCAGTACTTC. Its protein product is CASSKSGLAGGRQETQYF.

This clonotype was seen a few times. The chain employs TRBV7-3 and TRBJ2-2, with D possibly matching TRBD2 (6 bases). The CDR3 extends over 14 amino acids. Germline V lookup: CDR1 SGHTA, CDR2 FQGTGA. V was pared by 4 bases and J by 1 base, with 7 bases between. CDR3 region: CASSYSGNTGELFF. The CDR3 region has the DNA TGTGCCAGCAGCTATAGCGGGAACACCGGGGAGCTGTTTTTT.

This clonotype was detected ten times or more. The V and J genes are TRBV20-1 and TRBJ2-1; D not certain. Germline V lookup: CDR1 DFQATT, CDR2 SNEGSKA (reference sequence). Trimming stripped 0 bases from V and 0 bases from J, with 12 bases between. This CDR3 spans 16 amino acids. The CDR3 DNA follows: TGCAGTGCTAGAGAATACCAGCAAAGCTCCTACAATGAGCAGTTCTTC. Translating it yields CSAREYQQSSYNEQFF.

This clonotype was observed a few times. The chain is built from TRBV6-2 or TRBV6-3 and TRBJ1-5; no firm D call. CDR1 and CDR2 (germline): MNHEY, SVGEGT. The length of the CDR3 is 14 residues. Trimming removed 6 bases from V and 6 bases from J, with 15 bases in between. CDR3 sequence reads: CASRLTEKGQPQHF. CDR3 in DNA: TGTGCCAGCAGACTTACAGAAAAGGGTCAGCCCCAGCATTTT.

In its sample, this clonotype was seen a few times. The CDR3: CSAPGSGRRDEQFF. The CDR3 DNA is TGCAGTGCTCCGGGCAGCGGGAGGAGGGATGAGCAGTTCTTC. The chain recombines TRBV20-1 with TRBJ2-1; TRBD2 matches at 9 bases. The CDR3 is 14 amino acids. CDR1 is DFQATT, CDR2 SNEGSKA, per germline (reference sequence). J was trimmed by 8 bases and V by 5 bases; bases with no gene match: 10.

This clonotype was seen more than once but under ten times. The rearrangement joins TRBV28 to TRBJ2-7, with D possibly being TRBD2 (6 bases). The CDR3 contains 15 residues. CDR1 is MDHEN and CDR2 is SYDVKM in the germline V gene. Trimming took 4 bases from V and 0 from J, leaving 13 bases between them. DNA for the CDR3: TGTGCCAGCAGTTCGATCCAGCGGGCCTCCTACGAGCAGTACTTC. Protein product: CASSSIQRASYEQYF.

The V call is TRBV3-1, the J call TRBJ2-3; 10 bases map to TRBD2. V gave up 3 bases and J gave up 6 bases; unmatched junction bases: 9. Germline V gives CDR1 LGHDT, CDR2 YNNKEL (reference sequence). The CDR3 consists of 16 residues. The CDR3 DNA follows: TGTGCCAGCAGCCATCACAGCGGGGGGGTCGGGGATACGCAGTATTTT. This encodes CASSHHSGGVGDTQYF.

The chain is built from TRBV21-1 and TRBJ2-1; TRBD2 reflects the table's D call only, with no check against the DNA. TRBV21-1 is listed as a pseudogene. The CDR3 is made up of 17 amino acids. The CDR3 region has the DNA TGTGCCAGCCGAAAAAACGGACTAGTGGTTGTGGGGAATGAGCAGTTCTTC. Its protein product is CASRKNGLVVVGNEQFF.

This clonotype was seen only once. The J gene is TRBJ2-7, the V gene TRBV7-3; no reliable D call. V was trimmed by 5 bases and J by 0 bases, leaving 23 bases between them. In germline, CDR1 is SGHTA, CDR2 FQGTGA. The CDR3 has 18 residues. This CDR3 reads CASSPPGGPQTFSYEQYF. The CDR3 DNA follows: TGTGCCAGCAGCCCACCCGGCGGTCCCCAAACTTTCTCCTACGAGCAGTACTTC.